This is a list of T cell receptor beta chains from one sample in a study of a mutant IDH1 vaccine in newly diagnosed glioma. Antigens for these TCRs are unknown. Data came from immunoSEQ multiplex PCR; TCRdb stores just in-frame clones and leaves some out. This table has about 130,000 clones, 80% appearing once. The material sequenced was PBMCs, taken from a glioma patient whose treatment included an IDH1 peptide vaccine. These receptors all stem from a man aged 40-55 years with glioma. Both conserved end residues are part of each CDR3. The order of the fields is J gene, CDR3 length, D gene, clone size, V gene, CDR3 DNA, CDR3 protein. The D gene is left open where the match is weak. Some rows mark clone size as missing; the rest say once, few, many or name a class of expanded clone.

j_gene: TRBJ2-5; len: 15; d_gene: -; abundance: -; v_gene: TRBV6-5; CDR3nt: TGTGCCAGCTCCGCCGGGGCGCCTTGGGGGGAGACCCAGTACTTC; CDR3aa: CASSAGAPWGETQYF
j_gene: TRBJ2-1; len: 14; d_gene: TRBD2; abundance: -; v_gene: TRBV7-2; CDR3nt: TGTGCCAACAACTTAGCGGGCTCCTACAATGAGCAGTTCTTC; CDR3aa: CANNLAGSYNEQFF
j_gene: TRBJ2-5; len: 16; d_gene: TRBD2; abundance: -; v_gene: TRBV5-4; CDR3nt: TGTGCCAGCAGCTCCACCGACCGTAGCGGGGAAGAGACCCAGTACTTC; CDR3aa: CASSSTDRSGEETQYF
j_gene: TRBJ1-5; len: 16; d_gene: -; abundance: -; v_gene: TRBV4-3; CDR3nt: TGCGCCAGCAGCCAAGATCTCCACATCCAGTCACAGCCCCAGCATTTT; CDR3aa: CASSQDLHIQSQPQHF
j_gene: TRBJ1-1; len: 17; d_gene: TRBD1; abundance: few; v_gene: TRBV15; CDR3nt: TGTGCCACCAGCAGACGTACAGGGGTAGCGAGACACACTGAAGCTTTCTTT; CDR3aa: CATSRRTGVARHTEAFF
j_gene: TRBJ1-1; len: 13; d_gene: TRBD1; abundance: -; v_gene: TRBV10-1; CDR3nt: TGCGCCAGCAGTGCTATAGGACAGGCCTCAGCTTTCTTT; CDR3aa: CASSAIGQASAFF
j_gene: TRBJ2-1; len: 17; d_gene: -; abundance: -; v_gene: TRBV4-2; CDR3nt: TGTGCCAGCAGCCAAGATCGGGCAATTTCCTCCTACAATGAGCAGTTCTTC; CDR3aa: CASSQDRAISSYNEQFF
j_gene: TRBJ2-3; len: 19; d_gene: TRBD2; abundance: -; v_gene: TRBV19; CDR3nt: TGTGCCAGTAGTAAAGCGACTAGCGGGGAATACCACCGGAGGGATACGCAGTATTTT; CDR3aa: CASSKATSGEYHRRDTQYF
j_gene: TRBJ2-5; len: 12; d_gene: -; abundance: -; v_gene: TRBV5-4; CDR3nt: TGTGCCAGCAGCTTATGGGCCCGGGAGCAGTACTTC; CDR3aa: CASSLWAREQYF
j_gene: TRBJ2-7; len: 15; d_gene: TRBD1; abundance: -; v_gene: TRBV6-5; CDR3nt: TGTGCCAGCAGAAAGTACAGGGGGCGCGTCTACGAGCAGTACTTC; CDR3aa: CASRKYRGRVYEQYF
j_gene: TRBJ1-2; len: 12; d_gene: -; abundance: few; v_gene: TRBV7-9; CDR3nt: TGTGCCAGCAGCCCCGGGGTTTCTGGTTACACCTTC; CDR3aa: CASSPGVSGYTF
j_gene: TRBJ2-1; len: 14; d_gene: -; abundance: -; v_gene: TRBV9; CDR3nt: TGTGCCAGCAGCGTAGAAGGGAGACGGGATGAGCAGTTCTTC; CDR3aa: CASSVEGRRDEQFF
j_gene: TRBJ2-1; len: 16; d_gene: -; abundance: -; v_gene: TRBV13; CDR3nt: TGTGCCAGCAGCCTCCTGACAGCTTCAACCTACAATGAGCAGTTCTTC; CDR3aa: CASSLLTASTYNEQFF
j_gene: TRBJ2-7; len: 14; d_gene: -; abundance: -; v_gene: TRBV28; CDR3nt: TGTGCCAGCAGTTTGAGCCCGTCGGCCCGGGAGCAGTACTTC; CDR3aa: CASSLSPSAREQYF
j_gene: TRBJ2-7; len: 14; d_gene: -; abundance: few; v_gene: TRBV7-9; CDR3nt: TGTGCCAGCAGCTTAGAGGGGGTGGCAGACGAGCAGTACTTC; CDR3aa: CASSLEGVADEQYF
j_gene: TRBJ1-3; len: 15; d_gene: TRBD1; abundance: -; v_gene: TRBV5-1; CDR3nt: TGCGCCAGCAGTCACAGGGGGCTGGATGGAAACACCATATATTTT; CDR3aa: CASSHRGLDGNTIYF
j_gene: TRBJ2-7; len: 15; d_gene: TRBD2; abundance: -; v_gene: TRBV5-1; CDR3nt: TGCGCCAGCAGCCCTCGTCGACTAGCGGGGACCGAGCAGTACTTC; CDR3aa: CASSPRRLAGTEQYF
j_gene: TRBJ2-5; len: 15; d_gene: TRBD2; abundance: many; v_gene: TRBV6-4; CDR3nt: TGTGCCAGCAGTGCGGGCGGGGGAGACCAAGAGACCCAGTACTTC; CDR3aa: CASSAGGGDQETQYF
j_gene: TRBJ1-2; len: 15; d_gene: TRBD1; abundance: -; v_gene: TRBV25-1; CDR3nt: TGTGCCAGCAGTCACCCATCGACAGGGTCTGGAGGCTACACCTTC; CDR3aa: CASSHPSTGSGGYTF
j_gene: TRBJ2-7; len: 14; d_gene: -; abundance: -; v_gene: TRBV28; CDR3nt: TGTGCCAGCAGTTCCGGGGACACCCGCTACGAGCAGTACTTC; CDR3aa: CASSSGDTRYEQYF
j_gene: TRBJ1-6; len: 14; d_gene: TRBD1; abundance: -; v_gene: TRBV2; CDR3nt: TGTGCCAGCAGTGACAACAGGGGGTCGGCACCCCTCCACTTT; CDR3aa: CASSDNRGSAPLHF
j_gene: TRBJ2-2; len: 18; d_gene: TRBD2; abundance: -; v_gene: TRBV4-2; CDR3nt: TGTGCCAGCAGCCAAGCAGGAAGCGGGAGGGCCGGCACCGGGGAGCTGTTTTTT; CDR3aa: CASSQAGSGRAGTGELFF